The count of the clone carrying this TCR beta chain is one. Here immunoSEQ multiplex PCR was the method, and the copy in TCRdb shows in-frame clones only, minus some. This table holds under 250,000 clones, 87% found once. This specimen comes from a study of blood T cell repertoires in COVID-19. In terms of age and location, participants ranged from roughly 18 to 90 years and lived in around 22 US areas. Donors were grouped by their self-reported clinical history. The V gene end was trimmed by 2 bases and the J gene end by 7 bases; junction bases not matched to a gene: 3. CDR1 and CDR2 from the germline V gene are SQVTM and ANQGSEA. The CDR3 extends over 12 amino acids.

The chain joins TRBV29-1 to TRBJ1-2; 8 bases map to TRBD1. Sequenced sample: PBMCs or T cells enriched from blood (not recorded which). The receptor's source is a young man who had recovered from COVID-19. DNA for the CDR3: TGCAGCGTTGAACAGGGGGCTGGTGGCTACACCTTC. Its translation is CSVEQGAGGYTF.